This passage covers 18 T cell receptor beta chains from one sample sequenced in a study of blood T cell repertoires in COVID-19. Method: immunoSEQ multiplex PCR; TCRdb's copy keeps in-frame clones and lacks some. There are approximately 240,000 clones in the sample; 85% to 90% occur only once, and roughly 3.7% lies in the top ten. The sequenced sample was PBMCs or T cells enriched from blood (not recorded which). These receptors originate from a woman between 18 and 29 years old in a cohort exposed to, infected with or recovered from COVID-19 (not recorded which).

This chain links TRBV12-3 or TRBV12-4 with TRBJ2-5, with D possibly matching TRBD1 (6 bases). Trimming left V 6 bases short and J 5 bases short, with 7 bases between. The CDR3 is 11 amino acids. The CDR3 loop is CASRTGETQYF. CDR3 DNA: TGTGCCAGCAGAACAGGGGAGACCCAGTACTTC.

The chain recombines TRBV9 with TRBJ2-6; 7 bases map to TRBD1. The junction had 2 bases not matched to a gene; V was cut back by 0 bases and J by 2 bases. Germline V gives CDR1 SGDLS, CDR2 YYNGEE. CDR3 length equals 16 residues. This CDR3 is CASSVAGGAGANVLTF. The CDR3 coding sequence is TGTGCCAGCAGCGTAGCAGGGGGAGCTGGGGCCAACGTCCTGACTTTC.

This CDR3 reads CASSERSPNTEAFF. The CDR3 bases are TGTGCCAGCAGTGAAAGAAGCCCCAACACTGAAGCTTTCTTT. The V call is TRBV2, the J call TRBJ1-1; D uncertain. The V gene lost 2 bases and the J gene lost 2 bases, with 9 bases spanning the gap. Germline V lookup: CDR1 SNHLY, CDR2 FYNNEI. The CDR3 is 14 residues long.

V is TRBV19 and J is TRBJ2-5; 9 nucleotides line up with TRBD2. The CDR3 consists of 19 residues. In germline, CDR1 is LNHDA, CDR2 SQIVND (reference sequence). V lost 6 bases and J lost 3; bases outside the gene matches: 20. This chain's CDR3 is CASSQYGPTSTSGKETQYF. In nucleotides, the CDR3 is TGTGCCAGTAGCCAATACGGACCAACATCGACTAGCGGAAAAGAGACCCAGTACTTC.

The chain links TRBV5-1 to TRBJ1-6, with D hard to call. Per germline, CDR1 SGHRS and CDR2 YFSETQ. The germline V and J ends were trimmed by 0 bases and 5 bases, with 15 bases remaining between them. The CDR3 runs 17 residues. In DNA, the CDR3 is TGCGCCAGCAGCTTGGATCGGGAGTGGGTGAATAATTCACCCCTCCACTTT. Its translation is CASSLDREWVNNSPLHF. The whole variable domain, filled in from reference TRBV5-1 and TRBJ1-6, reads KAGVTQTPRYLIKTRGQQVTLSCSPISGHRSVSWYQQTPGQGLQFLFEYFSETQRNKGNFPGRFSGRQFSNSRSEMNVSTLELGDSALYLCASSLDREWVNNSPLHFGNGTRLTVT.

The genes are TRBV4-2 and TRBJ2-1, with 9 nucleotides matching TRBD1. V lost 2 bases and J lost 5; bases outside the gene matches: 13. Per germline, CDR1 LGHNA and CDR2 YNFKEQ. This CDR3 comprises 18 residues. The CDR3 sequence: CASSQYTGTGMEDNEQFF. The CDR3 coding sequence is TGTGCCAGCAGCCAATATACCGGGACAGGGATGGAGGACAATGAGCAGTTCTTC.

This rearrangement joins TRBV19 to TRBJ2-1, with TRBD2 identical over 7 bases. CDR1 is LNHDA, CDR2 SQIVND, per germline (reference sequence). V shed 4 bases and J 1 base; nucleotides not matched to a gene: 1. CDR3 size: 14 residues. The CDR3 protein is CASSKAGSYNEQFF. The CDR3 DNA sequence: TGTGCCAGTAGTAAAGCGGGATCCTACAATGAGCAGTTCTTC. The variable domain in full, completed from reference TRBV19 and TRBJ2-1, reads DGGITQSPKYLFRKEGQNVTLSCEQNLNHDAMYWYRQDPGQGLRLIYYSQIVNDFQKGDIAEGYSVSREKKESFPLTVTSAQKNPTAFYLCASSKAGSYNEQFFGPGTRLTVL.

The chain combines TRBV7-9 with TRBJ2-4; tentative D call: TRBD2 (5 bases). V lost 8 bases to trimming and J lost 7 bases, with 27 bases between them. The CDR3 loop spans 17 amino acids. Germline V lookup: CDR1 SEHNR, CDR2 FQNEAQ (reference sequence). The CDR3 here is CASSDDPGKSMGNIQYF. CDR3 bases: TGTGCCAGCTCCGACGACCCGGGGAAATCTATGGGGAACATTCAGTACTTC.

The J gene is TRBJ1-5, the V gene TRBV6-5; 8 positions match TRBD1. V was clipped by 6 bases and J by 6 bases; unmatched bases: 4. Germline V lookup: CDR1 MNHEY, CDR2 SVGAGI. The length of the CDR3 is 13 residues. The CDR3 protein is CASRDQGAQPQHF. The CDR3 DNA follows: TGTGCCAGCAGGGATCAGGGGGCTCAGCCCCAGCATTTT.

This clone was seen a single time. The chain combines TRBV10-3 with TRBJ1-1, with TRBD1 as a possible D gene (6 bases). CDR3 length: 14 residues. Germline CDR1 ENHRY, CDR2 SYGVKD. V lost 7 bases to trimming and J lost 1 base, with 13 bases between them. The CDR3 bases are TGTGCCATCAAGGGGGGGGGCTCGAACACTGAAGCTTTCTTT. Its protein is CAIKGGGSNTEAFF.

The J gene is TRBJ2-5, the V gene TRBV7-2; the match to TRBD1 covers 7 bases. Looked up from germline, CDR1 is SGHTA and CDR2 is FQGNSA. V was clipped by 4 bases and J by 1 base; unmatched bases: 3. CDR3 length: 14 residues. DNA of the CDR3: TGTGCCAGCAGCTGGGACAGCATCCAAGAGACCCAGTACTTC. This codes for CASSWDSIQETQYF.

This sequence joins TRBV5-1 and TRBJ2-7, with D possibly being TRBD1 (6 bases). Trimming removed 7 bases from V and 2 bases from J, with 13 bases in between. The CDR3 spans 13 residues. CDR1 and CDR2 (germline): SGHRS, YFSETQ. The CDR3 reads CASSRTDPYEQYF. As DNA, the CDR3 is TGCGCCAGCTCTCGGACAGATCCCTACGAGCAGTACTTC.

In its sample, this clone was seen a few times. The gene calls are TRBV6-5 and TRBJ2-7, with 10 bases fitting TRBD1. CDR1 is MNHEY, CDR2 SVGAGI, per germline. V lost 5 bases and J lost 6; bases outside the gene matches: 7. CDR3 length equals 14 residues. The CDR3 DNA reads TGTGCCAGCAGTACCGGGACAGGGGTCTCCGAGCAGTACTTC. The encoded protein is CASSTGTGVSEQYF.

The CDR3: CASRYSGTKNEQFF. CDR3 DNA sequence: TGTGCCAGCAGGTATTCCGGGACTAAGAATGAGCAGTTCTTC. The chain carries TRBV28 and TRBJ2-1; 7 bases match TRBD2. The V gene end was trimmed by 6 bases and the J gene end by 7 bases; junction bases not matched to a gene: 9. The CDR3 runs 14 residues. Germline-derived CDR1 and CDR2 are MDHEN and SYDVKM.

V is TRBV19 and J is TRBJ1-1; 9 bases are shared with TRBD1. Germline V gives CDR1 LNHDA, CDR2 SQIVND (reference sequence). V dropped 7 bases and J dropped 5; count of bases not matched to a gene: 5. This CDR3 spans 13 amino acids. This CDR3 reads CASNNRGPTEAFF. The CDR3 region has the DNA TGTGCCAGTAATAACAGGGGGCCGACTGAAGCTTTCTTT.

The V and J genes are TRBV6-5 and TRBJ1-2, with 7 bases identical to TRBD1. The germline V gene has CDR1 MNHEY and CDR2 SVGAGI. The CDR3 extends over 16 amino acids. V trimming: 0 bases; J trimming: 5 bases; junction bases outside the gene matches: 9. The CDR3, as DNA: TGTGCCAGCAGTTACTCATATTACAGGGGCGGATATGGCTACACCTTC. Translating gives CASSYSYYRGGYGYTF.

This chain uses TRBV9 with TRBJ2-1; the match to TRBD2 covers 10 bases. The CDR3 runs to 15 residues. Germline trimming cut 2 bases from V and 9 bases from J; bases unmatched to any gene: 8. In germline, CDR1 is SGDLS, CDR2 YYNGEE. The CDR3 reads CASSVGSGGAGEQFF. The DNA for the CDR3 is TGTGCCAGCAGCGTGGGAAGCGGGGGGGCCGGTGAGCAGTTCTTC.

The chain uses TRBV30 and TRBJ2-3, with D perhaps matching TRBD2 (6 bases). Germline CDR1 is GTSNPN and CDR2 is SVGIG (reference sequence). The CDR3 has 13 amino acids. V was trimmed by 5 bases and J by 7 bases, leaving 16 bases between them. This CDR3 reads CAWAGTGWNTQYF. The CDR3 DNA reads as TGTGCCTGGGCCGGGACTGGATGGAATACGCAGTATTTT.